This TCR beta chain was sequenced for a study of blood T cells in healthy people across ages. Study information: There was about one barcoded beta molecule captured by template switching per two T cells.

Germline V lookup: CDR1 SNHLY, CDR2 FYNNEI. The CDR3 is made up of 13 amino acids. V dropped 1 base and J dropped 0 bases, with 2 bases sitting between them. Through a sample-barcoded 5' primer and a J-beta primer mix, a second PCR was run for about 6 to 11 cycles. Via MiXCR, TCRdb re-called the 5' RACE reads, giving one row per CDR3 protein. Of about 670,000 distinct CDR3 sequences detected, about 50% appear once; the ten largest clones hold 13%. This clonotype has a count of ten or more. Sequenced: blood. The TCR was taken from an elderly woman in good health. V and J are TRBV2 and TRBJ2-3; D uncertain. The CDR3 loop reads CASSEESTDTQYF. DNA for the CDR3: TGTGCCAGCAGTGAAGAAAGCACAGATACGCAGTATTTT.